This T cell receptor beta chain was obtained from a study of blood T cell repertoires in COVID-19. The CDR3 is 17 residues long. Looked up from germline, CDR1 is PRHDT and CDR2 is FYEKMQ (reference sequence). The V end was cut by 5 bases, the J end by 5 bases, with 21 bases between. This clone has just one count. Each recovered donor of Cohort 3 presented with two negative PCRs, clearance, or symptom resolution. The assay was immunoSEQ multiplex PCR, and TCRdb's table has in-frame clones only and misses some. The sample lists 55,000 to 70,000 clones; more than 75% were seen once. This TCR was recovered from a woman between 40 and 50 years old who had recovered from COVID-19. The chain recombines TRBV13 with TRBJ2-2; D possibly corresponds to TRBD2 (5 bases). The sequencing input was PBMCs or T cells enriched from blood (not recorded which). The CDR3 loop is CASSEPFGLAGTGELFF. The CDR3 DNA reads as TGTGCCAGCAGCGAACCTTTCGGGCTAGCCGGGACCGGGGAGCTGTTTTTT.